Listed below are T cell receptor beta chains from one sample, sequenced in a study of early T cells in non-severe SARS-CoV-2 infection. TCRdb used MiXCR to reprocess the 5' RACE reads, holding one entry per CDR3 protein. The sample contains roughly 71,000 distinct CDR3 sequences, about 13% of which appear only once. The sequenced sample consisted of whole blood. The origin of the receptors is an adult who was a healthcare worker with PCR-confirmed SARS-CoV-2 infection or an uninfected control (not recorded which). The CDR3 runs from the conserved cysteine through the conserved F or W. The order of the fields is J gene, V gene, D gene, clone size, CDR3 protein, CDR3 DNA. A D gene is named only where the DNA matches it firmly. Rows give clone size only sometimes, using once, few, many, or a class for an expanded clone.

j_call: TRBJ1-1; v_call: TRBV12-2; d_call: -; clone_size: many; cdr3_aa: CASRLALCPEAFF; cdr3_nt: TGTGCAAGTCGCTTAGCTCTATGCCCTGAAGCTTTCTTT
j_call: TRBJ2-7; v_call: TRBV11-3; d_call: TRBD1; clone_size: -; cdr3_aa: CASSSRTGASYEQYF; cdr3_nt: TGTGCCAGCAGCTCCCGGACAGGAGCCTCCTACGAGCAGTACTTC
j_call: TRBJ2-7; v_call: TRBV18; d_call: TRBD1; clone_size: many; cdr3_aa: CASSPRGQVYEQYF; cdr3_nt: TGTGCCAGCTCACCAAGGGGACAGGTCTACGAGCAGTACTTC
j_call: TRBJ2-5; v_call: TRBV20-1; d_call: TRBD2; clone_size: -; cdr3_aa: CSARGSAGGRETQYF; cdr3_nt: TGCAGTGCTAGAGGGTCAGCGGGAGGTAGAGAGACCCAGTACTTC
j_call: TRBJ1-5; v_call: TRBV4-1; d_call: -; clone_size: -; cdr3_aa: CASSQEGDTPNADQPQHF; cdr3_nt: TGCGCCAGCAGCCAGGAGGGCGACACCCCTAATGCCGATCAGCCCCAGCATTTT
j_call: TRBJ2-7; v_call: TRBV9; d_call: TRBD2; clone_size: many; cdr3_aa: CASSVLAGGTYEQYF; cdr3_nt: TGTGCCAGCAGCGTTCTAGCGGGGGGAACCTACGAGCAGTACTTC
j_call: TRBJ2-5; v_call: TRBV7-2; d_call: TRBD2; clone_size: many; cdr3_aa: CASSPGLVETQYF; cdr3_nt: TGTGCCAGCAGCCCAGGACTAGTAGAGACCCAGTACTTC
j_call: TRBJ2-3; v_call: TRBV7-8; d_call: -; clone_size: few; cdr3_aa: CASSLATSRRTDTQYF; cdr3_nt: TGTGCCAGCAGCCTCGCCACATCTAGGCGCACAGATACGCAGTATTTT
j_call: TRBJ2-1; v_call: TRBV24-1; d_call: TRBD2; clone_size: many; cdr3_aa: CATSDTLAGIEQFF; cdr3_nt: TGTGCCACCAGTGATACCCTAGCGGGAATTGAGCAGTTCTTC
j_call: TRBJ2-3; v_call: TRBV4-3; d_call: -; clone_size: few; cdr3_aa: CASSQDIQGEVDTQYF; cdr3_nt: TGCGCCAGCAGCCAGGACATACAGGGAGAGGTAGATACGCAGTATTTT
j_call: TRBJ2-1; v_call: TRBV12-3/TRBV12-4; d_call: TRBD1; clone_size: few; cdr3_aa: CASSFRQGSREQFF; cdr3_nt: TGTGCCAGCAGTTTTCGACAGGGGTCACGGGAGCAGTTCTTC
j_call: TRBJ2-3; v_call: TRBV11-2; d_call: TRBD1; clone_size: many; cdr3_aa: CASSPGEGQGTDTQYF; cdr3_nt: TGTGCCAGCAGCCCAGGGGAGGGACAGGGGACAGATACGCAGTATTTT
j_call: TRBJ2-2; v_call: TRBV14; d_call: -; clone_size: -; cdr3_aa: CASSQARNTGELFF; cdr3_nt: TGTGCCAGCAGCCAAGCCCGAAACACCGGGGAGCTGTTTTTT
j_call: TRBJ2-7; v_call: TRBV7-9; d_call: -; clone_size: many; cdr3_aa: CASSLARREQYF; cdr3_nt: TGTGCCAGCAGCTTAGCAAGGAGAGAGCAGTACTTC
j_call: TRBJ2-1; v_call: TRBV28; d_call: -; clone_size: few; cdr3_aa: CASSLPTWEQFF; cdr3_nt: TGTGCCAGCAGTTTACCTACCTGGGAGCAGTTCTTC